Listed here are 21 T cell receptor beta chains from one sample, sequenced in a study of T cells after posttransplantation cyclophosphamide. Libraries were prepared by immunoSEQ multiplex PCR; TCRdb keeps only in-frame clonotypes and omits some of them. The table shows around 17,000 clones, with around nine tenths occurring only once. Busulfan-fludarabine conditioning, marrow transplant, and cyclophosphamide on days +3 and +4 were administered. The sample in question was CD4+ T cells sorted from blood, obtained after allogeneic stem cell transplant with posttransplant cyclophosphamide. Receptor source: a male patient between 60 and 69 years old who received an allogeneic stem cell transplant from a related donor and was CMV-positive. Some T cells may be provided by the graft donor.

The chain couples TRBV28 to TRBJ2-3; D is perhaps TRBD1 (5 bases). The V and J ends lost 4 bases and 4 bases respectively, with 12 bases between them. Germline V gene lookup returns CDR1 MDHEN and CDR2 SYDVKM. There are 14 residues in the CDR3. CDR3 DNA: TGTGCCAGCAGTTCCGCTCTGGGGCCAGATACGCAGTATTTT. As protein: CASSSALGPDTQYF.

The chain couples TRBV7-8 to TRBJ1-5; a weak D match, TRBD1 (5 bases). Trimming cost V 3 bases and J 6 bases, with 15 bases left between them. Germline V gene lookup returns CDR1 SGHVS and CDR2 FQNEAQ. The length of the CDR3 is 15 residues. CDR3 DNA sequence: TGTGCCAGCAGCTTTGTAGTAGGGGTGAGTCAGCCCCAGCATTTT. Translated, it gives CASSFVVGVSQPQHF.

The chain has TRBV19 and TRBJ1-1; TRBD1 is a possible D gene (5 bases). Germline CDR1 LNHDA, CDR2 SQIVND (reference sequence). Trimming cost V 5 bases and J 2 bases, with 9 bases left between them. The CDR3 is made up of 13 amino acids. In nucleotides, the CDR3 is TGTGCCAGTAGTGTCACAGGTAACACTGAAGCTTTCTTT. This sequence encodes CASSVTGNTEAFF.

V usage is TRBV25-1 and J usage is TRBJ2-7; 7 bases align to TRBD2. This CDR3 comprises 13 residues. Germline CDR1 and CDR2: MGHDK and SYGVNS. After removal of 1 base from V and 6 bases from J, the junction contained 3 bases not matched to a gene. CDR3 coding DNA: TGTGCCAGCAGTGAATCGGGACTAAGCGAGCAGTACTTC. Amino acid sequence: CASSESGLSEQYF.

V and J are TRBV5-1 and TRBJ1-2; TRBD1 aligns across 9 bases. The germline V gene encodes CDR1 SGHRS and CDR2 YFSETQ. V shed 0 bases, J shed 8 bases, and the junction held 5 bases outside the gene matches. There are 14 residues in the CDR3. CDR3 sequence (DNA): TGCGCCAGCAGCTTGGAACAGGGGGCGGGAGGCTACACCTTC. Encoded protein: CASSLEQGAGGYTF.

The chain combines TRBV27 with TRBJ2-7, with 9 bases aligning to TRBD1. Looked up from germline, CDR1 is MNHEY and CDR2 is SMNVEV (reference sequence). V lost 5 bases to trimming and J lost 7 bases; unmatched junction nucleotides: 9. The CDR3 loop spans 14 amino acids. CDR3 amino acids: CASSPSRDRVEQYF. The CDR3 coding sequence is TGTGCCAGCAGTCCGTCCCGGGACAGGGTTGAGCAGTACTTC.

The chain employs TRBV7-2 and TRBJ2-7; maybe TRBD2 (6 bases). Trimming pared 5 bases from V and 0 bases from J, leaving 17 bases between. Per the germline V gene, CDR1 is SGHTA and CDR2 is FQGNSA. This CDR3 is built from 16 residues. CDR3 region: CASSPGLTEYSYEQYF. The CDR3 coding sequence is TGTGCCAGCAGCCCTGGACTAACAGAATACTCCTACGAGCAGTACTTC.

The chain recombines TRBV7-3 with TRBJ2-2; 11 bases line up with TRBD2. CDR1 is SGHTA and CDR2 is FQGTGA in the germline V gene. The V gene end was trimmed by 8 bases and the J gene end by 7 bases; junction bases not matched to a gene: 6. This CDR3 region has 14 residues. CDR3 sequence (DNA): TGTGCCAGCTCACTAGCGGGGGATTTCGGGGAGCTGTTTTTT. This translates into CASSLAGDFGELFF.

The chain links TRBV6-6 to TRBJ2-7, with 12 bases identical to TRBD2. There are 15 residues in the CDR3. The junction had 6 bases not matched to a gene; V was cut back by 7 bases and J by 2 bases. Germline V CDR1 and CDR2: MNHNY, SVGAGI (reference sequence). CDR3 sequence: CASTSRTSGAYEQYF. The CDR3, as DNA: TGTGCCAGCACCAGCAGGACTAGCGGGGCCTACGAGCAGTACTTC.

The V gene is TRBV7-8, the J gene TRBJ2-2; D possibly corresponds to TRBD2 (6 bases). The CDR3 length is 18 residues. Germline-derived CDR1 and CDR2 are SGHVS and FQNEAQ. V gave up 1 base and J gave up 6 bases, with 21 bases separating them. The DNA for the CDR3 is TGTGCCAGCAGCTTAGTTGCGGTGGGCGCGGGGAAGGCCGGGGAGCTGTTTTTT. Protein: CASSLVAVGAGKAGELFF. The variable domain in full, with the rest retrieved from reference TRBV7-8 and TRBJ2-2, is GAGVSQSPRYKVAKRGQDVALRCDPISGHVSLFWYQQALGQGPEFLTYFQNEAQLDKSGLPSDRFFAERPEGSVSTLKIQRTQQEDSAVYLCASSLVAVGAGKAGELFFGEGSRLTVL.

This rearrangement joins TRBV28 to TRBJ1-2; 10 bases align to TRBD1. V lost 5 bases and J lost 8; bases outside the gene matches: 5. Germline assignment: CDR1 MDHEN and CDR2 SYDVKM. The CDR3 has 13 residues. The CDR3 here is CASSRQGARGYTF. DNA of the CDR3: TGTGCCAGCAGTCGACAGGGGGCGAGGGGCTACACCTTC.

The genes are TRBV6-1 and TRBJ1-4, with D possibly TRBD1 on 5 matching bases. This CDR3 comprises 13 residues. Germline V gene data show CDR1 as MNHNS and CDR2 as SASEGT. The CDR3 coding sequence is TGTGCTACTCGACAGACACTTAATGAAAAACTGTTTTTT. This encodes CATRQTLNEKLFF.

The chain carries TRBV10-3 and TRBJ2-3; 8 nucleotides match TRBD2. V trimming: 6 bases; J trimming: 1 base; junction bases outside the gene matches: 12. Germline CDR1 reads ENHRY; CDR2 reads SYGVKD. The CDR3 consists of 17 residues. CDR3 coding DNA: TGTGCCATCAGCATGACGGGTGCAGCGGGGGGCACAGATACGCAGTATTTT. Amino acids: CAISMTGAAGGTDTQYF.

This clone appeared a single time. V is TRBV2 and J is TRBJ2-5; TRBD1 aligns across 8 bases. Germline CDR1 and CDR2: SNHLY and FYNNEI. The trim removed 5 bases at V and 2 bases at J, leaving 7 bases unmatched. The CDR3 is made up of 15 amino acids. In nucleotides, the CDR3 is TGTGCCAGCAGTTGGGGACAGGCGATGCAAGAGACCCAGTACTTC. As protein: CASSWGQAMQETQYF.

CDR3 sequence: CASSPPSVREDGYTF. In DNA form, the CDR3 reads TGTGCCAGCTCACCACCTTCAGTCAGGGAGGATGGCTACACCTTC. The rearrangement uses TRBV18 and TRBJ1-2, with TRBD1 as a possible D gene (5 bases). The CDR3 runs 15 residues. Trimming shortened V by 0 bases and J by 6 bases, and 14 bases separated the two germline ends. Looked up from germline, CDR1 is KGHSH and CDR2 is LQKENI. The full variable domain, completed using reference TRBV18 and TRBJ1-2, is NAGVMQNPRHLVRRRGQEARLRCSPMKGHSHVYWYRQLPEEGLKFMVYLQKENIIDESGMPKERFSAEFPKEGPSILRIQQVVRGDSAAYFCASSPPSVREDGYTFGSGTRLTVV.

The chain is built from TRBV5-1 and TRBJ2-5, with 7 positions matching TRBD2. V was clipped by 0 bases and J by 2 bases; unmatched bases: 7. CDR1 is SGHRS and CDR2 is YFSETQ in the germline V gene. The CDR3 loop spans 16 amino acids. The CDR3 DNA reads TGCGCCAGCAGCTTGGGCCCTAGCGGCGCTCAAGAGACCCAGTACTTC. Protein product: CASSLGPSGAQETQYF.

This rearrangement joins TRBV2 to TRBJ2-1; 8 bases line up with TRBD1. The germline V gene encodes CDR1 SNHLY and CDR2 FYNNEI. This CDR3 spans 14 amino acids. The ends lost 6 bases at V and 8 bases at J; junction bases unmatched: 9. The DNA for the CDR3 is TGTGCCAGCAGCCGAGCAGGGGGCAACGATGAGCAGTTCTTC. It is translated as CASSRAGGNDEQFF.

This chain connects TRBV5-4 to TRBJ1-2; 11 positions match TRBD1. V was pared by 2 bases and J by 7 bases, with 7 bases of the junction left unmatched. This CDR3 is built from 15 residues. Germline V gene sequence: CDR1 SGHNT, CDR2 YYREEE (reference sequence). Here the CDR3 reads CASSFVGTGGFGYTF. For the CDR3, the DNA is TGTGCCAGCAGCTTCGTGGGGACAGGGGGATTTGGCTACACCTTC.

This clone was observed once. This chain connects TRBV7-2 to TRBJ2-3, with TRBD2 matching over 10 bases. The CDR3 contains 16 residues. Germline V CDR1 and CDR2: SGHTA, FQGNSA. V was pared by 1 base and J by 5 bases, with 6 bases of the junction left unmatched. CDR3 coding DNA: TGTGCCAGCAGCTTAGTTGCTAGCGGGGGACGAGATACGCAGTATTTT. It translates to CASSLVASGGRDTQYF.

The V gene is TRBV30, the J gene TRBJ1-1; D may be TRBD1 (6 bases). CDR3 length equals 12 residues. CDR1 GTSNPN and CDR2 SVGIG come from the germline V gene (reference sequence). V lost 0 bases to trimming and J lost 6 bases, with 8 bases between them. This CDR3 reads CAWSVGGPEAFF. The CDR3 DNA follows: TGTGCCTGGAGTGTCGGGGGGCCTGAAGCTTTCTTT.

In this sample, this clone turned up once. The chain links TRBV7-3 to TRBJ1-3; the match to TRBD1 covers 8 bases. This CDR3 has 16 amino acids. The trim removed 5 bases at V and 2 bases at J, leaving 8 bases unmatched. Per the germline V gene, CDR1 is SGHTA and CDR2 is FQGTGA. CDR3: CASSPGGPSPGNTIYF. For the CDR3, the DNA is TGTGCCAGCAGCCCAGGGGGCCCATCCCCTGGAAACACCATATATTTT.